Shown below are 11 T cell receptor beta chains from a single sample sequenced in a study of blood T cell repertoires in COVID-19 (TCRdb year 2020). The library came from the immunoSEQ multiplex PCR assay. TCRdb carries this immuneACCESS record with in-frame sequences only. Its versions omit some clonotypes, under half of them owing to an unresolved V gene in the studies checked, with the rest unexplained. The sample has 270,000 or so clones on record, about 80% of them singletons. Roughly 3.1% of the sample belongs to the ten largest clones. Sequenced: PBMCs or T cells enriched from blood (not recorded which). These TCRs come from a man between 50 and 59 years old who had recovered from COVID-19.

V is TRBV3-1 (or the pseudogene TRBV3-2) and J is TRBJ2-1; possible D gene TRBD2, 6 bases. This CDR3 has 11 residues. Germline V CDR1 and CDR2: LGHDT, YNNKEL (reference sequence). V lost 8 bases to trimming and J lost 12 bases, with 14 bases between them. CDR3 protein: CASSPGEWQFF. The CDR3 DNA is TGTGCCAGCTCCCCGGGGGAATGGCAGTTCTTC.

The rearrangement uses TRBV19 and TRBJ2-7; D unresolved. Trimming shortened V by 5 bases and J by 2 bases, and 7 bases separated the two germline ends. Germline CDR1 reads LNHDA; CDR2 reads SQIVND (reference sequence). This CDR3 region has 12 residues. The CDR3 DNA sequence: TGTGCCAGTAGTGCGCGGCCCTACGAGCAGTACTTC. The encoded protein is CASSARPYEQYF.

CDR3 amino acids: CASSPRTGKKHSGYGYTF. The CDR3 nucleotides read TGTGCCAGCAGTCCGCGGACAGGGAAGAAGCACTCTGGCTATGGCTACACCTTC. The genes are TRBV28 and TRBJ1-2; 8 nucleotides match TRBD1. Germline assignment: CDR1 MDHEN and CDR2 SYDVKM. The V gene end was trimmed by 5 bases and the J gene end by 4 bases; junction bases not matched to a gene: 18. This CDR3 has 18 amino acids.

This chain joins TRBV19 and TRBJ2-3; possibly TRBD1 for D (5 bases). CDR1 is LNHDA and CDR2 is SQIVND in the germline V gene (reference sequence). This CDR3 has 13 amino acids. The V end lost 6 bases, the J end lost 2 bases, and 9 bases lay between the germline ends. CDR3 protein: CASSQGSTDTQYF. The CDR3 bases are TGTGCCAGTAGCCAGGGTTCCACAGATACGCAGTATTTT. Combining the CDR3 with reference TRBV19 and TRBJ2-3 gives the whole variable domain DGGITQSPKYLFRKEGQNVTLSCEQNLNHDAMYWYRQDPGQGLRLIYYSQIVNDFQKGDIAEGYSVSREKKESFPLTVTSAQKNPTAFYLCASSQGSTDTQYFGPGTRLTVL.

This clone was seen only once. This chain joins TRBV19 and TRBJ2-1; D possibly corresponds to TRBD2 (6 bases). This CDR3 comprises 15 residues. Per the germline V gene, CDR1 is LNHDA and CDR2 is SQIVND (reference sequence). Trimming removed 0 bases from V and 2 bases from J, with 8 bases in between. CDR3 DNA: TGTGCCAGTAGTATAGACGGGAGTGCCTACAATGAGCAGTTCTTC. Residues: CASSIDGSAYNEQFF. Together with reference TRBV19 and TRBJ2-1, the CDR3 gives the full variable domain: DGGITQSPKYLFRKEGQNVTLSCEQNLNHDAMYWYRQDPGQGLRLIYYSQIVNDFQKGDIAEGYSVSREKKESFPLTVTSAQKNPTAFYLCASSIDGSAYNEQFFGPGTRLTVL.

V gene TRBV12-3 or TRBV12-4 combines with J gene TRBJ1-2, with D perhaps matching TRBD1 (6 bases). The length of the CDR3 is 13 residues. Trimming stripped 4 bases from V and 8 bases from J, with 14 bases between. CDR3 nucleotide sequence: TGTGCCAGCAGTTCAACAGGGTTAATAGGCTACACCTTC. Protein sequence: CASSSTGLIGYTF.

The chain joins TRBV5-6 to TRBJ1-2, with a weak D call TRBD1 (5 bases). The germline V gene encodes CDR1 SGHDT and CDR2 YYEEEE. CDR3 size: 16 residues. V lost 4 bases, J lost 4 bases, and 20 bases lay in between. The CDR3 region is CASSPSTVNRPYGYTF. The CDR3 DNA follows: TGTGCCAGCAGCCCGTCGACAGTAAACCGCCCCTATGGCTACACCTTC.

The chain couples TRBV10-1 to TRBJ2-2; 8 nucleotides align to TRBD2. The CDR3 length is 17 residues. Germline V gene data show CDR1 as WNHNN and CDR2 as SYGVQD (reference sequence). V lost 3 bases and J lost 7; bases outside the gene matches: 13. The CDR3 sequence is CASSDSWGAGDSGELFF. CDR3 bases: TGCGCCAGCAGTGATTCTTGGGGAGCGGGAGATAGCGGGGAGCTGTTTTTT.

The V call is TRBV7-3, the J call TRBJ1-2; 10 bases align to TRBD1. Looked up from germline, CDR1 is SGHTA and CDR2 is FQGTGA. The CDR3 is made up of 15 amino acids. V was clipped by 4 bases and J by 5 bases; unmatched bases: 7. The CDR3 here is CASSSTGTGEYGYTF. The CDR3 region has the DNA TGTGCCAGCAGCTCCACCGGGACAGGGGAATATGGCTACACCTTC.

The CDR3: CATGGQLNTGELFF. The CDR3 coding sequence is TGTGCCACCGGCGGGCAGCTCAACACCGGGGAGCTGTTTTTT. This chain joins TRBV7-3 and TRBJ2-2; maybe TRBD2 (5 bases). V was shortened by 10 bases and J by 2 bases, with 14 bases between the two germline ends. Germline lookup yields CDR1 SGHTA and CDR2 FQGTGA. The CDR3 has 14 amino acids.

This chain uses TRBV4-3 with TRBJ2-7, with 7 bases aligning to TRBD2. CDR3 length: 14 amino acids. The V and J ends lost 4 bases and 3 bases, in that order; junction bases with no gene match: 6. The germline gives CDR1 LGHNA, CDR2 YSLEER. This CDR3 reads CASSLGLVNYEQYF. CDR3 bases: TGCGCCAGCAGCCTTGGACTAGTTAACTACGAGCAGTACTTC.